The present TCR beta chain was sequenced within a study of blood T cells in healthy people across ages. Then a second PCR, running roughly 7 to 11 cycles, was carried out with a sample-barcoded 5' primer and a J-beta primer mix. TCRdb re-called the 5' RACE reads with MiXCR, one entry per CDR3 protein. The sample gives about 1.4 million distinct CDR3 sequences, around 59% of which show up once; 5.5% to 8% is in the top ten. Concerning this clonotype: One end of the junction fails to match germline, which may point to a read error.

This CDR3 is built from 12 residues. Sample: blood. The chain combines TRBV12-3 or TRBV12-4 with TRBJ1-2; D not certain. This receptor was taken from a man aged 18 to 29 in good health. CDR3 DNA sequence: TGTGCCAGCAGTCCTAATAACTGTGGCTACACCTTC. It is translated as CASSPNNCGYTF.